One T cell receptor (beta chain) is described in this entry. This specimen belongs to a study of cytomegalovirus exposure and HLA in healthy donors. This CDR3 has 15 residues. V lost 4 bases to trimming and J lost 0 bases; unmatched junction nucleotides: 1. CDR1 SGHNT and CDR2 YYREEE come from the germline V gene (reference sequence). In the PCR, 60 Vbeta and 13 Jbeta primers were used. Authors' methods: As a later analysis found, there were approximately 80 million unique TCR beta chains, of which roughly 11 million were shared. Data came from immunoSEQ multiplex PCR; TCRdb stores just in-frame clones and leaves some out. That table supplies the V and J calls and clone size; D and trimming were determined from the DNA. In the table there are 95,000 to 150,000 clones, approximately 80% of which are singletons.

The chain carries TRBV5-4 and TRBJ1-1, with 12 bases identical to TRBD1. The receptor was isolated from a human donor in good health. The sample was PBMCs. CDR3 region: CASSGTGGLNTEAFF. The CDR3, as DNA: TGTGCCAGCAGCGGGACAGGGGGCTTGAACACTGAAGCTTTCTTT.